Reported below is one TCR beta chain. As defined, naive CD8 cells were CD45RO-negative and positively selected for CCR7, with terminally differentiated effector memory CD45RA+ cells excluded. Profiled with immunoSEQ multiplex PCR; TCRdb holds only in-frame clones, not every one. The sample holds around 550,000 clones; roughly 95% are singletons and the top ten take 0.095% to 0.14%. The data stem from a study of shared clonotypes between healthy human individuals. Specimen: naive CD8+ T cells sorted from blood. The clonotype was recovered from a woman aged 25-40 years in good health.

The CDR3 protein is CASRAGVHRTNEQFF. In DNA, the CDR3 is TGTGCCAGCAGAGCGGGGGTACATCGGACCAATGAGCAGTTCTTC. V usage is TRBV25-1 and J usage is TRBJ2-1; 8 nucleotides line up with TRBD2. The CDR3 sequence is 15 residues long. CDR1 MGHDK and CDR2 SYGVNS come from the germline V gene. Trimming at V came to 6 bases and at J to 6 bases, leaving 10 bases not matched to a gene.